These T cell receptor beta chains were read from a single sample in a study of technical replicates of blood from a handful of donors. Method: immunoSEQ multiplex PCR; TCRdb's copy keeps in-frame clones and lacks some. In the table there are around 84,000 clones, more than 90% of which are singletons. The sequencing input was T cells isolated from PBMCs. The receptors were sampled from a human donor in good health. Each CDR3 is given with its conserved first and last residue. A D gene is named only where the DNA matches it firmly. Only part of the rows carry a size: once, few, many, or a class if the clone is expanded.

clone_size	cdr3_length	v_call	j_call	d_call	cdr3_aa	cdr3_nt
once	12	TRBV5-1	TRBJ2-1	TRBD1	CASSLTTGGQFF	TGCGCCAGCAGCTTGACGACAGGGGGGCAGTTCTTC
once	14	TRBV11-2	TRBJ1-3	-	CASSFEGSGNTIYF	TGTGCCAGCAGCTTTGAGGGATCTGGAAACACCATATATTTT
once	15	TRBV30	TRBJ2-1	-	CAWVTDGGPYNEQFF	TGTGCCTGGGTGACCGACGGGGGGCCTTACAATGAGCAGTTCTTC
-	16	TRBV5-1	TRBJ2-5	TRBD1	CASRVGTGAIEETQYF	TGCGCCAGCAGGGTGGGAACAGGGGCCATAGAAGAGACCCAGTACTTC
-	15	TRBV2	TRBJ1-6	-	CASSLPGSYNSPLHF	TGTGCCAGCAGTCTACCGGGCTCCTATAATTCACCCCTCCACTTT
-	16	TRBV11-3	TRBJ2-3	TRBD2	CASSLASGGRTDTQYF	TGTGCCAGCAGCTTAGCTAGCGGGGGGCGCACAGATACGCAGTATTTT
-	14	TRBV6-5	TRBJ1-3	TRBD1	CASRLQGTGNTIYF	TGTGCCAGCAGATTACAGGGGACTGGAAACACCATATATTTT
-	15	TRBV5-5	TRBJ2-7	-	CASSNPGKASYEQYF	TGTGCCAGCAGCAACCCCGGGAAAGCCTCCTACGAGCAGTACTTC
-	16	TRBV30	TRBJ2-6	-	CAWVPPQAGGANVLTF	TGTGCCTGGGTCCCCCCACAGGCGGGGGGGGCCAACGTCCTGACTTTC
-	15	TRBV28	TRBJ2-7	TRBD1	CASPKRQGISCEQYF	TGTGCCAGCCCCAAACGACAGGGCATCTCCTGCGAGCAGTACTTC
-	15	TRBV6-1	TRBJ1-1	-	CASRTGTYMNTEAFF	TGTGCCAGCAGGACGGGGACTTACATGAACACTGAAGCTTTCTTT
-	17	TRBV9	TRBJ2-1	TRBD2	CAWGGLASLGVYNEQFF	TGTGCCTGGGGGGGACTAGCGTCACTAGGGGTATACAATGAGCAGTTCTTC
-	14	TRBV9	TRBJ1-6	-	CASSVDGDNSPLHF	TGTGCCAGCAGCGTAGACGGGGATAATTCACCCCTCCACTTT
-	14	TRBV11-3	TRBJ2-7	TRBD1	CASSHRDSLGEQYF	TGTGCCAGCAGCCACAGGGACAGCCTCGGGGAGCAGTACTTC
once	16	TRBV2	TRBJ2-2	TRBD2	CASTQEGNLAAGELFF	TGTGCCAGCACCCAAGAAGGGAATCTAGCGGCCGGGGAGCTGTTTTTT
-	13	TRBV7-2	TRBJ2-7	-	CASSRDSADEQYF	TGTGCCAGCAGCCGTGACAGTGCGGACGAGCAGTACTTC
-	12	TRBV28	TRBJ2-3	-	CASSPRPDTQYF	TGTGCCAGCAGTCCCAGGCCAGATACGCAGTATTTT
-	15	TRBV6-1	TRBJ2-3	-	CASSEDWRGTDTQYF	TGTGCCAGCAGTGAAGACTGGAGGGGCACAGATACGCAGTATTTT
-	15	TRBV6-1	TRBJ2-7	-	CASSETRGRAYEQYF	TGTGCCAGCAGTGAAACCAGGGGCAGGGCCTACGAGCAGTACTTC
-	13	TRBV5-4	TRBJ2-3	-	CASSVGSTDTQYF	TGTGCCAGCAGCGTCGGTAGCACAGATACGCAGTATTTT
-	11	TRBV18	TRBJ2-1	-	CASSPINEQFF	TGTGCCAGCTCACCCATCAATGAGCAGTTCTTC
few	15	TRBV11-3	TRBJ1-2	TRBD1	CASSLRAGTGYGYTF	TGTGCCAGCAGCTTAAGGGCCGGGACAGGCTATGGCTACACCTTC
-	14	TRBV7-7	TRBJ2-7	TRBD1	CASSPGTGSYEQYF	TGTGCTAGCAGCCCCGGGACAGGGAGCTACGAGCAGTACTTC
-	13	TRBV6-5	TRBJ1-1	-	CASSYGPNTEAFF	TGTGCCAGCAGTTACGGGCCGAACACTGAAGCTTTCTTT